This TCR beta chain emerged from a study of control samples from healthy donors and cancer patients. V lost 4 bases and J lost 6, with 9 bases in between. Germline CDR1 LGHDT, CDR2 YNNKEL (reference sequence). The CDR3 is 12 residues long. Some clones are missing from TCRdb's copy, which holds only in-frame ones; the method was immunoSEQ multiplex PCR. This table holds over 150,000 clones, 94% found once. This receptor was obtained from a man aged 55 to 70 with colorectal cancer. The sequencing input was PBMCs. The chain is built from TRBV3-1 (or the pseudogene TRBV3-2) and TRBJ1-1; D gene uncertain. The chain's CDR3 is CASSLGIAEAFF. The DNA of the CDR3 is TGTGCCAGCAGCCTCGGGATCGCTGAAGCTTTCTTT.